The present entry profiles one TCR beta chain with its context. The CDR3 length is 12 residues. CDR1 and CDR2 (germline): SGHDT, YYEEEE. Trimming removed 4 bases at V and 7 bases at J, with 12 bases between. The data were taken from a study of blood T cell repertoires in COVID-19. Background on the study: The study drew acute and convalescent COVID-19 samples from the United States, Italy and Spain.

In the source study's methods: Amplifying reference gene primers gave estimates of nucleated cell counts. Assay used: immunoSEQ multiplex PCR; TCRdb lists only in-frame clones, some missing. The V and J calls and clone size come from that table; D and trimming were worked out from the DNA. This table holds a few hundred thousand clones, about 79% found once. Sequencing input: peripheral blood. The chain combines TRBV5-6 with TRBJ2-7; the D gene is possibly TRBD2 (6 bases). This receptor was taken from a human donor in a cohort sampled during active COVID-19. In nucleotides, the CDR3 is TGTGCCAGCAGCGCCGGGGGTGAGGAGCAGTACTTC. It encodes CASSAGGEEQYF.